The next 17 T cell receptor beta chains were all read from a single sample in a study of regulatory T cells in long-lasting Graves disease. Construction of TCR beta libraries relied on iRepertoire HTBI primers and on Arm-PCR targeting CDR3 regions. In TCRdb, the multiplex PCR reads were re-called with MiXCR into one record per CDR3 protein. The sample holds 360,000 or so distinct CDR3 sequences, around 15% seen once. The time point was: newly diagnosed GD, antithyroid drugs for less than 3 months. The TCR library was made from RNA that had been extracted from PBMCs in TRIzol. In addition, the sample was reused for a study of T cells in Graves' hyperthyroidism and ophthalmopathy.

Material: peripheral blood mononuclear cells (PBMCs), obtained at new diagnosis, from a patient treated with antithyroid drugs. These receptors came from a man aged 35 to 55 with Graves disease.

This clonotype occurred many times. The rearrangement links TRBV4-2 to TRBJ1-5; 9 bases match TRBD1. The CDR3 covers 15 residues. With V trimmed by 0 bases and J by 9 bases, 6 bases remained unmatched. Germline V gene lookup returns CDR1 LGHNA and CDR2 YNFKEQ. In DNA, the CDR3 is TGTGCCAGCAGCCAAGATGGGACAGGGCCTAGGCCCCAGCATTTT. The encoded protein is CASSQDGTGPRPQHF.

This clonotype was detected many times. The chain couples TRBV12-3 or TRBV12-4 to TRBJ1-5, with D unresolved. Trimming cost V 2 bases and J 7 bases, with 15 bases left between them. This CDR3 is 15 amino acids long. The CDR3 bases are TGTGCCAGCAGTTTACTCCTGGGGAGCGGCCAGCCCCAGCATTTT. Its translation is CASSLLLGSGQPQHF.

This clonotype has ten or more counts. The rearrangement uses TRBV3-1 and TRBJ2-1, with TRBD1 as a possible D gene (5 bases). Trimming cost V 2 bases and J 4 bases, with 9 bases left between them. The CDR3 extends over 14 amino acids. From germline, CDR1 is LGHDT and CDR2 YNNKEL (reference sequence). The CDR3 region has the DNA TGTGCCAGCAGCCAACAGAACAGGTACAATGAGCAGTTCTTC. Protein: CASSQQNRYNEQFF.

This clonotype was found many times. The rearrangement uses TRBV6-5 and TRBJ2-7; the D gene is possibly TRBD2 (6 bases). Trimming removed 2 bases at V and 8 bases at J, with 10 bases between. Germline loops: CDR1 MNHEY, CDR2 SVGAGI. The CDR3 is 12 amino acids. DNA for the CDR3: TGTGCCAGCAGTTACCGGGACTCCAAGCAGTACTTC. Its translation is CASSYRDSKQYF.

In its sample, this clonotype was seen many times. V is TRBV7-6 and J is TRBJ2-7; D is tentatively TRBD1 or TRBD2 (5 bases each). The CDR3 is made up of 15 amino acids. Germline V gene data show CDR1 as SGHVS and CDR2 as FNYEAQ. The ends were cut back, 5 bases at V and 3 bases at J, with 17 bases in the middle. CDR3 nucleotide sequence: TGTGCCAGCAGCACCGGGACGATGGGGGACTACGAGCAGTACTTC. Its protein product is CASSTGTMGDYEQYF.

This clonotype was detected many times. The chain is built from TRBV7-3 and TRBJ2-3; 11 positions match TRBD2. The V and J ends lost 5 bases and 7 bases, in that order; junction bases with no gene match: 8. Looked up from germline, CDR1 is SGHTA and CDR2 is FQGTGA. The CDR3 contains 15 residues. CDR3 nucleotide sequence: TGTGCCAGCAGCCGTAGCGGGGGGGCCCGGAATACGCAGTATTTT. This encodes CASSRSGGARNTQYF.

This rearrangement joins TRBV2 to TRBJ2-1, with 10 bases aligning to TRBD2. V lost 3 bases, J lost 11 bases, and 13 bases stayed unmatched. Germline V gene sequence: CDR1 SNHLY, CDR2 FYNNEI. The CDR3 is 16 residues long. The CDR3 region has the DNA TGTGCCAGCAGTGATTCTAGCGGGGGCCCTGTTACCCAGCAGTTCTTC. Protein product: CASSDSSGGPVTQQFF.

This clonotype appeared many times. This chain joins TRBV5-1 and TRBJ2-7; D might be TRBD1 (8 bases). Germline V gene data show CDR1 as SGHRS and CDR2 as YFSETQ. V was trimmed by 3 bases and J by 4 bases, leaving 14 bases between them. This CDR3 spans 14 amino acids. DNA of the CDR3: TGCGCCAGCAGCTACAGGGGGGGGAATTACGAGCAGTACTTC. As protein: CASSYRGGNYEQYF.

CDR3 DNA: TGTGCCAGTCGGACCCACGGGGAACCCGGGGAGCTGTTTTTT. The encoded protein is CASRTHGEPGELFF. This sequence joins TRBV6-1 and TRBJ2-2, with D perhaps TRBD2 (5 bases). The CDR3 has 14 amino acids. The ends were cut back, 9 bases at V and 6 bases at J, with 17 bases in the middle. The V gene's germline CDR1 is MNHNS and CDR2 SASEGT.

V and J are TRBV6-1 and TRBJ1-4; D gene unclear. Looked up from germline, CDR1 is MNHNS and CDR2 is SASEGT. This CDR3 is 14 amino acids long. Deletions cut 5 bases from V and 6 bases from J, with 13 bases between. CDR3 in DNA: TGTGCCAGCAGTCGCGCTCCTGGGGATGAAAAACTGTTTTTT. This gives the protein CASSRAPGDEKLFF.

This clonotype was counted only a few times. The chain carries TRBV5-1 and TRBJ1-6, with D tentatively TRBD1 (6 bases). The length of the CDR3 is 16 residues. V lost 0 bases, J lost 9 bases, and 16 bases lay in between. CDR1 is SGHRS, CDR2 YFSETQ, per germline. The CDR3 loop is CASSLGSGTHFSPLHF. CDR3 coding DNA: TGCGCCAGCAGCTTGGGATCCGGGACACACTTTTCACCCCTCCACTTT.

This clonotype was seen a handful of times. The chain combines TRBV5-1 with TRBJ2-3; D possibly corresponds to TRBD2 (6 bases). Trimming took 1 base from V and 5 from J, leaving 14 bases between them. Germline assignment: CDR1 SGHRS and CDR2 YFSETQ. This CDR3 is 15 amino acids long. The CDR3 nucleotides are TGCGCCAGCAGCTTGTGGCCTAGCGTCGAAGATACGCAGTATTTT. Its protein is CASSLWPSVEDTQYF.

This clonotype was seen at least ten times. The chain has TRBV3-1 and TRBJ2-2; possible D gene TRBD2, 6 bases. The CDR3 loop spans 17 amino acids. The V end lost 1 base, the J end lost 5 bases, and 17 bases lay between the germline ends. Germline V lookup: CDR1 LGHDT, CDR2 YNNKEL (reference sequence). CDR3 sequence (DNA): TGTGCCAGCAGCCAAGCTCGCGCGGGGCTCGCGACCGGGGAGCTGTTTTTT. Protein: CASSQARAGLATGELFF.

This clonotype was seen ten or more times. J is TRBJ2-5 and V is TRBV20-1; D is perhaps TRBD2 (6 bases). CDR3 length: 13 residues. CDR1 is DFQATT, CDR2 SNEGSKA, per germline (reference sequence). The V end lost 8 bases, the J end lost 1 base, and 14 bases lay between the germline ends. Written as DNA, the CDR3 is TGCAGTCCTCTCGCGGGGCTCCAAGAGACCCAGTACTTC. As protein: CSPLAGLQETQYF.

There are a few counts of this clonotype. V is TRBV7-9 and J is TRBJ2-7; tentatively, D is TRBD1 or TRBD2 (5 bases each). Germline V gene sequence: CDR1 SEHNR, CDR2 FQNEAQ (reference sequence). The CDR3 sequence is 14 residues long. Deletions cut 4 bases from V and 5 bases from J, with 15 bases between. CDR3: CASSSTGKGHEQYF. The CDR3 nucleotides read TGTGCCAGCAGCTCGACGGGGAAGGGGCACGAGCAGTACTTC.

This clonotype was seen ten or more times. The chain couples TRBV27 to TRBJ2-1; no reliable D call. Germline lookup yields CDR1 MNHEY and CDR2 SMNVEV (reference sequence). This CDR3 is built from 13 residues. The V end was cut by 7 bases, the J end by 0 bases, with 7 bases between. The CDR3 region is CASTPSSYNEQFF. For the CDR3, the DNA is TGTGCCAGCACCCCAAGCTCCTACAATGAGCAGTTCTTC.

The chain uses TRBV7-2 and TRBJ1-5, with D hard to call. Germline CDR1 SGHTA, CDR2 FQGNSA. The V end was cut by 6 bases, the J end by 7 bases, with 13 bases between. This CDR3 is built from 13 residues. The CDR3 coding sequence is TGTGCCAGCAGTGATGACATAGGCCAGCCCCAGCATTTT. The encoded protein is CASSDDIGQPQHF.